The TCR beta chain described here comes from a study of radiation and T cells in renal cell carcinoma. TCRdb's copy holds only in-frame clones and misses some; the assay was immunoSEQ multiplex PCR. Found here are about 150,000 clones, roughly 90% of them singletons; the top ten hold around 4%. Time point here: baseline pretreatment blood. Indicated treatment: 15 Gy SBRT to primary tumor, nephrectomy 4 weeks later. Serial blood draws occurred at baseline and 2 and 4 weeks post-SBRT. CDR3 length equals 11 residues. The germline CDR1 and CDR2 sequences are DFQATT and SNEGSKA (reference sequence). The V and J ends lost 4 bases and 3 bases respectively, with 6 bases between them.

This sequence joins TRBV20-1 and TRBJ1-1; no firm D call. The TCR comes from a woman aged 65 to 85 with renal cell carcinoma. Here the sequenced sample was blood, taken from a patient whose treatment included radiotherapy and nephrectomy. CDR3 loop: CSATDHTEAFF. The CDR3 region has the DNA TGCAGTGCTACAGACCACACTGAAGCTTTCTTT.